A single sample is the source of the 10 T cell receptor beta chains below, sequenced in a study of blood T cell repertoires in COVID-19. The data were produced by immunoSEQ multiplex PCR, yet TCRdb's version contains in-frame clones alone and is incomplete. The sample yields some 320,000 clones, approximately 91% seen once. Specimen: PBMCs or T cells enriched from blood (not recorded which). All receptors come from a man between 60 and 70 years old who had recovered from COVID-19.

V gene TRBV11-2 combines with J gene TRBJ1-1; no reliable D call. Germline V gene lookup returns CDR1 SGHAT and CDR2 FQNNGV. This CDR3 has 17 residues. V was trimmed by 5 bases and J by 0 bases, leaving 19 bases between them. CDR3 sequence (DNA): TGTGCCAGCAGCCCATTATTTACGGGGTATGTGAACACTGAAGCTTTCTTT. It encodes CASSPLFTGYVNTEAFF.

The chain uses TRBV18 and TRBJ1-4; D perhaps matches TRBD1 (5 bases). The CDR3 length is 16 residues. Germline lookup yields CDR1 KGHSH and CDR2 LQKENI. Trimming shortened V by 3 bases and J by 8 bases, and 19 bases separated the two germline ends. CDR3 nucleotide sequence: TGTGCCAGCTCACCCCACCCCCCGGACACAAGGGAAAAACTGTTTTTT. Translation: CASSPHPPDTREKLFF.

This sequence joins TRBV2 and TRBJ1-2; the D gene is possibly TRBD1 (6 bases). V was cut by 2 bases and J by 0 bases, with 10 bases left in between. From germline, CDR1 is SNHLY and CDR2 FYNNEI. CDR3 length equals 15 residues. The CDR3 protein is CASSENRDTNYGYTF. CDR3 sequence (DNA): TGTGCCAGCAGTGAAAATCGGGACACTAACTATGGCTACACCTTC.

This sequence joins TRBV5-1 and TRBJ2-3, with a weak D call TRBD2 (6 bases). Germline V gives CDR1 SGHRS, CDR2 YFSETQ. V dropped 0 bases and J dropped 4 bases, with 18 bases sitting between them. The CDR3 consists of 17 residues. The CDR3 bases are TGCGCCAGCAGCTTGGGGTATAGCGGCCAAGCATCAGATACGCAGTATTTT. This gives the protein CASSLGYSGQASDTQYF.

The CDR3 coding sequence is TGCGCCAGTTTTCGGACTAGCGGGGTGAACACCGGGGAGCTGTTTTTT. Translating it yields CASFRTSGVNTGELFF. V gene TRBV5-1 combines with J gene TRBJ2-2; 12 bases align to TRBD2. The CDR3 spans 16 residues. CDR1 is SGHRS and CDR2 is YFSETQ in the germline V gene. V lost 8 bases and J lost 1; bases outside the gene matches: 6.

The chain is built from TRBV19 and TRBJ1-3; D might be TRBD1 (6 bases). The CDR3 contains 16 residues. Trimming removed 5 bases from V and 0 bases from J, with 14 bases in between. The germline gives CDR1 LNHDA, CDR2 SQIVND (reference sequence). The CDR3 spells CASSPRTQGSGNTIYF. The CDR3 region has the DNA TGTGCCAGTAGTCCCCGAACACAGGGCTCTGGAAACACCATATATTTT.

This clone came up a few times. This chain connects TRBV5-1 to TRBJ1-6, with D maybe TRBD1 (5 bases). V dropped 4 bases and J dropped 4 bases, with 27 bases sitting between them. CDR3 length: 20 residues. Germline V gene lookup returns CDR1 SGHRS and CDR2 YFSETQ. CDR3 DNA: TGCGCCAGCAGCCGCGGGGACGGTACTCACCTGGGACCTTATAATTCACCCCTCCACTTT. As protein: CASSRGDGTHLGPYNSPLHF.

The chain recombines TRBV2 with TRBJ2-7; the D gene is possibly TRBD2 (5 bases). The CDR3 has 13 amino acids. Germline loops: CDR1 SNHLY, CDR2 FYNNEI. V was cut by 10 bases and J by 6 bases, with 19 bases left in between. Here the CDR3 DNA reads TGTGCCACCGTCGCCGGGGTCCCCGGCGAGCAGTACTTC. Its protein is CATVAGVPGEQYF.

This rearrangement joins TRBV28 to TRBJ1-5; 8 bases are a match to TRBD1. The V segment lost 8 bases and the J segment 3 bases; nucleotides outside the gene matches: 12. The CDR3 spans 16 residues. Per germline, CDR1 MDHEN and CDR2 SYDVKM. The CDR3 DNA sequence: TGTGCCAGCTTGGACAGGGTAGGTCAGAACAATCAGCCCCAGCATTTT. It encodes CASLDRVGQNNQPQHF. Looking up the rest from reference TRBV28 and TRBJ1-5 gives the full variable domain: DVKVTQSSRYLVKRTGEKVFLECVQDMDHENMFWYRQDPGLGLRLIYFSYDVKMKEKGDIPEGYSVSREKKERFSLILESASTNQTSMYLCASLDRVGQNNQPQHFGDGTRLSIL.

The V and J genes are TRBV19 and TRBJ1-1, with D tentatively TRBD1 (6 bases). The CDR3 loop spans 12 amino acids. V was cut by 5 bases and J by 4 bases, with 8 bases left in between. Germline CDR1 reads LNHDA; CDR2 reads SQIVND (reference sequence). The CDR3 region is CASSSQGTEAFF. The CDR3 DNA reads TGTGCCAGTAGTTCACAGGGCACTGAAGCTTTCTTT.